A selection of T cell receptor beta chains follows, all from one sample in a study of blood T cell repertoires in COVID-19. The data were produced by immunoSEQ multiplex PCR, yet TCRdb's version contains in-frame clones alone and is incomplete. The sample lists around 45,000 clones, approximately 90% occurring once. Source material: peripheral blood. Receptors were obtained from a man in his sixties with active COVID-19. CDR3s leave out the opening cysteine and the closing phenylalanine or tryptophan. A D gene is named only where the DNA matches it firmly.

>-|TRBJ2-7|TRBV2
ASNRDWSSYEQY
>TRBD1|TRBJ1-6|TRBV5-1
ASIQGAGSNSPLH
>-|TRBJ2-1|TRBV19
ASSFRTQGFNEQF
>-|TRBJ1-1|TRBV24-1
ATSGGSMNTEAF
>TRBD2|TRBJ2-3|TRBV7-9
ASSSGTSGADTQY
>TRBD1|TRBJ1-1|TRBV11-2
ASSSRQGAPGTEAF
>TRBD2|TRBJ2-7|TRBV6-6
ASSRGALRAGELITSYEQY
>TRBD2|TRBJ2-1|TRBV28
ASSSLVASGRAVNDNEQF
>TRBD1|TRBJ1-5|TRBV7-2
ASSSQGALMGNQPQH
>-|TRBJ1-6|TRBV2
ASISDSNSPLH
>-|TRBJ1-3|TRBV10-3
AISESGQRNPT
>TRBD1|TRBJ1-2|TRBV18
ASSPADRGSGYT
>TRBD1|TRBJ2-5|TRBV6-5
ASRPGTGDVETQY
>TRBD1|TRBJ2-2|TRBV29-1
SVEDRSNTGELF
>TRBD2|TRBJ2-3|TRBV6-6
ASRRLAGSTDTQY
>TRBD2|TRBJ2-1|TRBV6-2/TRBV6-3
ASSLIAGGLNEQF
>TRBD1|TRBJ1-1|TRBV4-1
ASSQPYRTGGTEAF
>-|TRBJ1-1|TRBV2
ASQSPNQGSTEAF
>-|TRBJ2-5|TRBV7-2
ASSSIGGPPETQY
>TRBD2|TRBJ2-5|TRBV30
AWLAGGRETQY
>-|TRBJ2-5|TRBV6-1
ASSGGRSQGHQETQY
>-|TRBJ2-3|TRBV4-1
ASSQEGGRYYGQY
>TRBD2|TRBJ2-3|TRBV24-1
ATSDPGTSGFGDTQY
>TRBD1|TRBJ1-2|TRBV4-3
ASSQVRSGQDYGYT
>-|TRBJ1-1|TRBV21-1
ASSKAGGVPGQKAF
>-|TRBJ2-1|TRBV13
ASSLWTDNEQF
>TRBD2|TRBJ2-1|TRBV6-2/TRBV6-3
ASSRLAGEYNEQF
>-|TRBJ2-7|TRBV11-3
ASSSSSYEQY
>-|TRBJ1-5|TRBV28
AREDGQPQH
>-|TRBJ2-7|TRBV7-9
ASSLVQEPSYEQY
>TRBD2|TRBJ2-3|TRBV5-1
ASSLGLALTDTQY
>-|TRBJ2-2|TRBV13
ASSPTGGNTGELF
>-|TRBJ1-1|TRBV28
ASRKLTEAF
>-|TRBJ1-6|TRBV27
ASSLLGGGAGSPLH
>TRBD1|TRBJ1-1|TRBV10-3
AISPRTGGQNTEAF
>TRBD1|TRBJ1-5|TRBV6-5
ASSADRGNQPQH
>-|TRBJ1-2|TRBV9
ASSVGREAYYGYT